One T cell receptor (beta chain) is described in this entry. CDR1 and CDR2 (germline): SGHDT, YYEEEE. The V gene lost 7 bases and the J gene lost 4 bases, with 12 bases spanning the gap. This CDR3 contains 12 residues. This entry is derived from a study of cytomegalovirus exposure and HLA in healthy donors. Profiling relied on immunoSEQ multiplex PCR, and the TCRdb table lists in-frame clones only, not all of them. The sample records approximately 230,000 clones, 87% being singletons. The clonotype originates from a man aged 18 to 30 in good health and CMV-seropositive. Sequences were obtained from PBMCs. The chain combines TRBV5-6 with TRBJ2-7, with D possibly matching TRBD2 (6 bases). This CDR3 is CASQEGGYEQYF. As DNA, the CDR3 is TGTGCCAGCCAGGAGGGCGGGTACGAGCAGTACTTC.